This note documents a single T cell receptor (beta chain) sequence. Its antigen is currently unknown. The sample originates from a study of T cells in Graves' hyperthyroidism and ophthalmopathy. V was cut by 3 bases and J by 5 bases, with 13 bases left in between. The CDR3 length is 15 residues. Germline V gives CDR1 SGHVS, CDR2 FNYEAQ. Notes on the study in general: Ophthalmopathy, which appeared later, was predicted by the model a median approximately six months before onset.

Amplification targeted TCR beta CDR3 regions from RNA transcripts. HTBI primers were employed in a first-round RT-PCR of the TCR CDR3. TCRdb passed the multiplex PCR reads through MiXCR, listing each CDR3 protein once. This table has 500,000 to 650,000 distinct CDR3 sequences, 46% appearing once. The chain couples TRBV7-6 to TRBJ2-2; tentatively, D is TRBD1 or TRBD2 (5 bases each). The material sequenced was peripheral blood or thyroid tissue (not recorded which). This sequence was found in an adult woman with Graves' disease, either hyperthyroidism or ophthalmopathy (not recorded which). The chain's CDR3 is CASSLGPRGTGELFF. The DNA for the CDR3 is TGTGCCAGCAGCTTGGGACCGAGGGGAACCGGGGAGCTGTTTTTT.